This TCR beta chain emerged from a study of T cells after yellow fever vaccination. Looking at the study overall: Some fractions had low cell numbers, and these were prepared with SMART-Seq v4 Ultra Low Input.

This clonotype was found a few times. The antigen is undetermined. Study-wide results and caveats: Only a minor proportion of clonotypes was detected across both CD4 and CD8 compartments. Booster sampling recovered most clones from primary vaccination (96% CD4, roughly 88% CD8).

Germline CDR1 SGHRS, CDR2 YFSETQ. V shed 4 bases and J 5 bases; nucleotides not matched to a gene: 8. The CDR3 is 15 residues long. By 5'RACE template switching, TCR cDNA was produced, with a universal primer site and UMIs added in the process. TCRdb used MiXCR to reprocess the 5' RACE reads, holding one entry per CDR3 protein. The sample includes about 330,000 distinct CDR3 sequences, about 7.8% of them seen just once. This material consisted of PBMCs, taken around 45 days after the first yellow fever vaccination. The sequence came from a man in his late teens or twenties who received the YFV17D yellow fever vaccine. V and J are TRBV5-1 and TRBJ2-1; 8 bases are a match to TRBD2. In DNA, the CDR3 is TGCGCCAGCAGCCCCCGCGGGGGGTACAACAATGAGCAGTTCTTC. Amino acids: CASSPRGGYNNEQFF. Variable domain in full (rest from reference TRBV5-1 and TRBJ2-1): KAGVTQTPRYLIKTRGQQVTLSCSPISGHRSVSWYQQTPGQGLQFLFEYFSETQRNKGNFPGRFSGRQFSNSRSEMNVSTLELGDSALYLCASSPRGGYNNEQFFGPGTRLTVL.